This T cell receptor beta chain comes out of a study of cytomegalovirus exposure and HLA in healthy donors. Study-wide findings and caveats: The majority of TCR sequences were rare, yet some public TCRs appeared in many donors.

In the PCR, 60 Vbeta and 13 Jbeta primers were used. Assay used: immunoSEQ multiplex PCR; TCRdb lists only in-frame clones, some missing. The table includes hundreds of thousands of clones, around 90% detected once. This CDR3 is built from 13 residues. CDR1 and CDR2 (germline): ENHRY, SYGVKD. The ends were cut back, 7 bases at V and 5 bases at J, with 11 bases in the middle. Comment on this clone: Antigen: not known.

Input material: PBMCs. The J gene is TRBJ2-2, the V gene TRBV10-3; perhaps TRBD2 as D (5 bases). The receptor comes from a young woman in good health and CMV-seronegative. CDR3 region: CAITPRTTGELFF. The CDR3 DNA reads as TGTGCCATCACCCCAAGGACTACCGGGGAGCTGTTTTTT.